A single T cell receptor (beta chain) is shown here with its context. What it binds is not known. In germline, CDR1 is MNHEY, CDR2 SMNVEV (reference sequence). CDR3 length: 13 residues. V was clipped by 1 base and J by 7 bases, with 10 bases between them. This sample is part of a study of shared clonotypes between healthy human individuals. Study findings and constraints: Inspection by rarefaction showed sorted-subset sequencing to be incomplete despite large depth.

Sequencing used immunoSEQ multiplex PCR; TCRdb keeps in-frame clones, though not all of them. Seen here are roughly 720,000 clones, roughly 88% observed once, and the top ten hold less than 40%. Sequencing used memory CD8+ T cells from PBMCs. Subset indicated: CD45RO+ cells pooled with CCR7-negative TemRA cells. The chain couples TRBV27 to TRBJ1-2; TRBD1 might be the D (5 bases). This receptor was identified in a man aged 18 to 30 in good health. Some clones in this sample may be carry-over from other donors' samples. CDR3 amino acids: CASSLLGATGYTF. As DNA, the CDR3 is TGTGCCAGCAGTTTATTAGGGGCAACTGGCTACACCTTC.